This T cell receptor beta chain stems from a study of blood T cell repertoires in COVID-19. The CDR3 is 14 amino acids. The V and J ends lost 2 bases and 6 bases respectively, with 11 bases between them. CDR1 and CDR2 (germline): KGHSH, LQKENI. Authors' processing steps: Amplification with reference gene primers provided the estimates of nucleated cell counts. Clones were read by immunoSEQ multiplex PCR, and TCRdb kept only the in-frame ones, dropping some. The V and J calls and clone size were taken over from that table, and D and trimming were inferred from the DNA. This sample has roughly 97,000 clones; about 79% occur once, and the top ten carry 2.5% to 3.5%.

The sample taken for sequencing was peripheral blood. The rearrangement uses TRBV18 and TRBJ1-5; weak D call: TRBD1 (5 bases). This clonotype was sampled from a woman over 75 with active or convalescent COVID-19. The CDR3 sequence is CASSPSGGGQPQHF. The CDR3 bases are TGTGCCAGCTCACCATCGGGGGGGGGTCAGCCCCAGCATTTT.